This TCR beta chain was retrieved from a study of blood T cell repertoires in COVID-19. The CDR3 is made up of 11 amino acids. Germline V CDR1 and CDR2: SEHNR, FQNEAQ (reference sequence). V was shortened by 3 bases and J by 13 bases, with 9 bases between the two germline ends. Per the original methods: From reference gene primer amplification, estimates of nucleated cell counts were derived. Clones were read by immunoSEQ multiplex PCR, and TCRdb kept only the in-frame ones, dropping some. That table supplies the V and J calls and clone size; D and trimming were determined from the DNA. There are about 300,000 clones in the sample; about 90% occur only once, and 2.9% lies in the top ten. Participants, 18 to 89 years old, spanned about 26 US areas.

The chain carries TRBV7-9 and TRBJ2-2; D remains ambiguous. Sequencing used PBMCs or T cells enriched from blood (not recorded which). The TCR originated in a woman aged 45-65 years who had been exposed to COVID-19. Here the CDR3 DNA reads TGTGCCAGCAGCTTTACAAACGTGCTGTTTTTT. This gives the protein CASSFTNVLFF.